One sample yielded the 18 T cell receptor beta chains listed below, sequenced in a study of cytomegalovirus exposure and HLA in healthy donors. The PCR contained 60 Vbeta and 13 Jbeta primers. Clones were sequenced by immunoSEQ multiplex PCR, and TCRdb holds only the in-frame ones, with some missing. The sample lists 140,000 to 150,000 clones, about three fifths occurring once. Sequencing was carried out using PBMCs. These receptors all stem from a male donor in good health and CMV-seronegative.

The chain recombines TRBV19 with TRBJ1-1; 10 bases map to TRBD1. V gave up 0 bases and J gave up 11 bases; unmatched junction bases: 9. This CDR3 comprises 15 residues. CDR1 is LNHDA and CDR2 is SQIVND in the germline V gene (reference sequence). In nucleotides, the CDR3 is TGTGCCAGTAGTATAGATGGGACAGGGGATTGTGATGCTTTCTTT. It specifies CASSIDGTGDCDAFF. The full variable domain, rest sourced from reference TRBV19 and TRBJ1-1, is DGGITQSPKYLFRKEGQNVTLSCEQNLNHDAMYWYRQDPGQGLRLIYYSQIVNDFQKGDIAEGYSVSREKKESFPLTVTSAQKNPTAFYLCASSIDGTGDCDAFFGQGTRLTVV.

This clone has only a few counts. The V call is TRBV18, the J call TRBJ1-2, with 10 bases fitting TRBD1. With 5 bases clipped from V and 7 bases from J, the junction kept 4 bases outside the gene matches. Germline CDR1 and CDR2: KGHSH and LQKENI. The CDR3 loop spans 13 amino acids. The chain's CDR3 is CASSGQGVGGYTF. The CDR3 coding sequence is TGTGCCAGCTCAGGACAGGGGGTGGGTGGCTACACCTTC.

This clone was observed a few times. The chain couples TRBV10-3 to TRBJ2-1; 11 nucleotides line up with TRBD2. Germline values: CDR1 ENHRY, CDR2 SYGVKD. The CDR3 consists of 17 residues. J was trimmed by 4 bases and V by 5 bases; bases with no gene match: 10. The CDR3 protein is CAISIQKTSGEYNEQFF. CDR3 in DNA: TGTGCCATCAGTATTCAAAAGACTAGCGGGGAGTACAATGAGCAGTTCTTC.

This rearrangement joins TRBV19 to TRBJ1-1; D gene ambiguous. The germline V gene encodes CDR1 LNHDA and CDR2 SQIVND (reference sequence). The CDR3 has 15 amino acids. Trimming shortened V by 2 bases and J by 3 bases, and 13 bases separated the two germline ends. CDR3 DNA: TGTGCCAGTAGTATAACCCGGTTCGTGTACACTGAAGCTTTCTTT. Amino acids: CASSITRFVYTEAFF. Together with reference TRBV19 and TRBJ1-1, the CDR3 gives the full variable domain: DGGITQSPKYLFRKEGQNVTLSCEQNLNHDAMYWYRQDPGQGLRLIYYSQIVNDFQKGDIAEGYSVSREKKESFPLTVTSAQKNPTAFYLCASSITRFVYTEAFFGQGTRLTVV.

This clone was found a few times. The J gene is TRBJ1-2, the V gene TRBV27, with TRBD1 as a possible D gene (6 bases). Germline values: CDR1 MNHEY, CDR2 SMNVEV (reference sequence). Trimming stripped 3 bases from V and 4 bases from J, with 12 bases between. The length of the CDR3 is 14 residues. In DNA, the CDR3 is TGTGCCAGCAGTTTCGGCAGGGGCTTCTATGGCTACACCTTC. The encoded protein is CASSFGRGFYGYTF.

This chain links TRBV29-1 with TRBJ1-5; TRBD1 matches at 10 bases. V trimming: 3 bases; J trimming: 4 bases; junction bases outside the gene matches: 6. The CDR3 sequence is 15 residues long. Germline lookup yields CDR1 SQVTM and CDR2 ANQGSEA. The CDR3 is CSVEVGQGLNQPQHF. In DNA form, the CDR3 reads TGCAGCGTTGAGGTGGGACAGGGGTTGAATCAGCCCCAGCATTTT.

CDR3 in amino acids: CASSLGQGKNEQYF. In DNA, the CDR3 is TGTGCCAGCTCACTTGGACAGGGGAAGAACGAGCAGTACTTC. The chain couples TRBV18 to TRBJ2-7; 9 positions match TRBD1. CDR3 length equals 14 residues. J lost 5 bases, V lost 4 bases, and 6 bases had no gene match. Germline V gene lookup returns CDR1 KGHSH and CDR2 LQKENI.

This clone appeared a few times. The rearrangement uses TRBV7-3 and TRBJ1-6; TRBD1 matches at 11 bases. The CDR3 is 18 residues long. The V and J ends lost 11 bases and 3 bases, in that order; junction bases with no gene match: 15. CDR1 is SGHTA, CDR2 FQGTGA, per germline. CDR3 sequence (DNA): TGTGCCCGCCTCGGACAGGGGGCGGGAGCGTACTATAATTCACCCCTCCACTTT. Encoded protein: CARLGQGAGAYYNSPLHF.

The chain joins TRBV14 to TRBJ2-1, with 10 nucleotides matching TRBD2. Germline values: CDR1 SGHDN, CDR2 FVKESK. This CDR3 comprises 15 residues. With V trimmed by 3 bases and J by 11 bases, 10 bases remained unmatched. The CDR3 nucleotides read TGTGCCAGCAGCCAGGTAGCGGGGGGATCATCACAGCAGTTCTTC. Its translation: CASSQVAGGSSQQFF.

This clone showed up just a few times. V usage is TRBV5-1 and J usage is TRBJ1-1; D call uncertain. The V end lost 6 bases, the J end lost 1 base, and 16 bases lay between the germline ends. This CDR3 contains 15 residues. Looked up from germline, CDR1 is SGHRS and CDR2 is YFSETQ. The CDR3 loop reads CASTESWAANTEAFF. The CDR3 bases are TGCGCCAGCACCGAGAGTTGGGCCGCGAACACTGAAGCTTTCTTT.

This chain uses TRBV6-1 with TRBJ2-1; TRBD1 matches 8 bases. Per the germline V gene, CDR1 is MNHNS and CDR2 is SASEGT. CDR3 length: 14 amino acids. The V segment lost 5 bases and the J segment 6 bases; nucleotides outside the gene matches: 6. CDR3 nucleotide sequence: TGTGCCAGCAGTCAAACCCAGGGGGCCAATGAGCAGTTCTTC. Translated: CASSQTQGANEQFF.

This clone has only a few counts. The chain couples TRBV27 to TRBJ2-7; 9 nucleotides agree with TRBD1. The length of the CDR3 is 15 residues. Per germline, CDR1 MNHEY and CDR2 SMNVEV (reference sequence). Germline trimming cut 5 bases from V and 7 bases from J; bases unmatched to any gene: 12. For the CDR3, the DNA is TGTGCCAGCAGTCTCCTACAGGGGGCAGGGGGTGAGCAGTACTTC. Its protein product is CASSLLQGAGGEQYF.

CDR3 sequence reads: CASSIQINEYEQYF. The CDR3 DNA reads TGTGCCAGTAGTATCCAGATAAACGAATACGAGCAGTACTTC. The genes are TRBV19 and TRBJ2-7; D remains ambiguous. Germline V gene data show CDR1 as LNHDA and CDR2 as SQIVND (reference sequence). V lost 3 bases and J lost 4, with 13 bases in between. The CDR3 has 14 amino acids.

This clone was counted a few times. The chain joins TRBV5-6 to TRBJ2-7; TRBD2 might be the D (6 bases). The germline gives CDR1 SGHDT, CDR2 YYEEEE. Trimming left V 3 bases short and J 2 bases short, with 12 bases between. This CDR3 has 14 residues. CDR3 amino acids: CASSSAGTAYEQYF. The CDR3 region has the DNA TGTGCCAGCAGCTCTGCGGGGACCGCCTACGAGCAGTACTTC.

The V gene is TRBV9, the J gene TRBJ2-7, with D tentatively TRBD2 (5 bases). Deletions cut 4 bases from V and 2 bases from J, with 13 bases between. The V gene's germline CDR1 is SGDLS and CDR2 YYNGEE. This CDR3 comprises 14 residues. DNA for the CDR3: TGTGCCAGCAGCACGGACTCTAACGCCTACGAGCAGTACTTC. Protein sequence: CASSTDSNAYEQYF. The full variable domain, with the rest looked up from reference TRBV9 and TRBJ2-7, is DSGVTQTPKHLITATGQRVTLRCSPRSGDLSVYWYQQSLDQGLQFLIQYYNGEERAKGNILERFSAQQFPDLHSELNLSSLELGDSALYFCASSTDSNAYEQYFGPGTRLTVT.

J is TRBJ2-7 and V is TRBV6-6; TRBD2 matches at 8 bases. This CDR3 has 13 amino acids. Germline loops: CDR1 MNHNY, CDR2 SVGAGI (reference sequence). Germline trimming cut 8 bases from V and 5 bases from J; bases unmatched to any gene: 8. This CDR3 is CASRGGENNEQYF. In nucleotides, the CDR3 is TGTGCCAGCCGGGGGGGGGAGAACAACGAGCAGTACTTC.

This chain links TRBV2 with TRBJ1-2, with 8 bases matching TRBD1. V was clipped by 6 bases and J by 7 bases; unmatched bases: 4. CDR1 is SNHLY and CDR2 is FYNNEI in the germline V gene. The CDR3 is made up of 12 amino acids. The CDR3 loop is CASSPGTGGYTF. The CDR3 bases are TGTGCCAGCAGCCCCGGGACAGGTGGCTACACCTTC.

Concerning this clone itself: A read error is likely, as this CDR3 ends without the conserved phenylalanine or tryptophan. The chain links TRBV5-6 to TRBJ1-1; no firm D call. CDR3 size: 13 residues. V was pared by 0 bases and J by 7 bases, with 10 bases between. In germline, CDR1 is SGHDT, CDR2 YYEEEE. CDR3 coding DNA: TGTGCCAGCAGCTTGGGAGGCTTGGATGAAGCTTTCCTT. This encodes CASSLGGLDEAFL.